Shown below are 11 T cell receptor beta chains from a single sample sequenced in a study of PD-1 blockade in mismatch repair-deficient tumors. The data were produced by immunoSEQ multiplex PCR, yet TCRdb's version contains in-frame clones alone and is incomplete. The sample lists around 39,000 clones; roughly 88% were seen once. Sequenced here: PBMCs, sampled roughly 39 weeks after starting pembrolizumab. The source of these receptors is an adult with mismatch repair-deficient cancer.

The chain carries TRBV28 and TRBJ1-5, with TRBD1 matching over 10 bases. Looked up from germline, CDR1 is MDHEN and CDR2 is SYDVKM. V was clipped by 6 bases and J by 2 bases; unmatched bases: 7. This CDR3 has 16 residues. This chain's CDR3 is CASRPSGTGGNQPQHF. In nucleotides, the CDR3 is TGTGCCAGCAGACCCTCTGGGACAGGGGGCAATCAGCCCCAGCATTTT.

The CDR3 DNA reads as TGTGCCAGCAGCCACCCAGACAGGGAGGCGGACTATGGCTACACCTTC. It translates to CASSHPDREADYGYTF. This chain joins TRBV4-2 and TRBJ1-2; TRBD1 matches 7 bases. The CDR3 consists of 16 residues. Germline-derived CDR1 and CDR2 are LGHNA and YNFKEQ. V gave up 3 bases and J gave up 3 bases; unmatched junction bases: 10.

This clone showed up just a few times. V and J are TRBV7-9 and TRBJ1-2; D gene ambiguous. The length of the CDR3 is 12 residues. The V gene's germline CDR1 is SEHNR and CDR2 FQNEAQ (reference sequence). Between the trimmed V and J ends, which lost 5 bases and 4 bases, there was a span of 8 bases. CDR3 residues: CASSDLSYGYTF. The CDR3 DNA reads as TGTGCCAGCAGCGATCTCAGCTATGGCTACACCTTC.

This sequence joins TRBV2 and TRBJ1-5, with D unresolved. V was trimmed by 8 bases and J by 1 base, leaving 6 bases between them. This CDR3 has 12 residues. CDR1 is SNHLY, CDR2 FYNNEI, per germline. DNA of the CDR3: TGTGCCAGCCTAAAGAGCAATCAGCCCCAGCATTTT. Protein sequence: CASLKSNQPQHF.

The chain uses TRBV7-9 and TRBJ2-7, with 11 nucleotides matching TRBD2. V lost 1 base and J lost 1; bases outside the gene matches: 6. The CDR3 extends over 17 amino acids. Germline V gene sequence: CDR1 SEHNR, CDR2 FQNEAQ (reference sequence). The CDR3: CASSLDRLAGGSYEQYF. The CDR3 DNA reads TGTGCCAGCAGCTTAGATCGGCTAGCGGGAGGTTCCTACGAGCAGTACTTC. Using reference TRBV7-9 and TRBJ2-7 for the parts outside the CDR3, the full variable domain is DTGVSQNPRHKITKRGQNVTFRCDPISEHNRLYWYRQTLGQGPEFLTYFQNEAQLEKSRLLSDRFSAERPKGSFSTLEIQRTEQGDSAMYLCASSLDRLAGGSYEQYFGPGTRLTVT.

The gene calls are TRBV5-1 and TRBJ2-7; 9 positions match TRBD1. The CDR3 spans 14 residues. Trimming at V came to 4 bases and at J to 5 bases, leaving 7 bases not matched to a gene. The V gene's germline CDR1 is SGHRS and CDR2 YFSETQ. The CDR3 nucleotides read TGCGCCAGCAGCCGAGGACAGGGGATGAACGAGCAGTACTTC. Translated: CASSRGQGMNEQYF.

The chain couples TRBV5-1 to TRBJ2-2; 15 bases agree with TRBD2. CDR1 SGHRS and CDR2 YFSETQ come from the germline V gene. The CDR3 has 17 residues. Germline trimming cut 3 bases from V and 5 bases from J; bases unmatched to any gene: 5. The CDR3 protein is CASSSGLAGGRTGELFF. CDR3 DNA sequence: TGCGCCAGCAGCTCGGGACTAGCGGGAGGTCGAACCGGGGAGCTGTTTTTT. Looking up the rest from reference TRBV5-1 and TRBJ2-2 gives the full variable domain: KAGVTQTPRYLIKTRGQQVTLSCSPISGHRSVSWYQQTPGQGLQFLFEYFSETQRNKGNFPGRFSGRQFSNSRSEMNVSTLELGDSALYLCASSSGLAGGRTGELFFGEGSRLTVL.

The chain uses TRBV6-1 and TRBJ1-2; D gene unclear. The CDR3 sequence is 15 residues long. The germline CDR1 and CDR2 sequences are MNHNS and SASEGT. Trimming removed 4 bases from V and 7 bases from J, with 19 bases in between. In DNA form, the CDR3 reads TGTGCCAGCAGTGGTCCGACGGATTTAGGCGGTGGCTACACCTTC. Protein sequence: CASSGPTDLGGGYTF.

The chain links TRBV7-3 to TRBJ1-1; 8 nucleotides align to TRBD1. CDR1 and CDR2 (germline): SGHTA, FQGTGA. This CDR3 contains 15 residues. J gave up 4 bases and V 1 base, and 5 bases lay outside the gene matches. The CDR3 region has the DNA TGTGCCAGCAGCTTAATCCCTGGACAGGGCACTGAAGCTTTCTTT. Translation: CASSLIPGQGTEAFF.

The rearrangement links TRBV29-1 to TRBJ1-2, with D perhaps matching TRBD1 (5 bases). CDR1 SQVTM and CDR2 ANQGSEA come from the germline V gene. Trimming stripped 5 bases from V and 6 bases from J, with 22 bases between. CDR3 size: 15 residues. The CDR3 here is CSVTRATLGLDGYTF. The DNA for the CDR3 is TGCAGCGTTACCAGGGCCACCCTCGGTCTGGATGGCTACACCTTC. The variable domain in full, completed from reference TRBV29-1 and TRBJ1-2, reads SAVISQKPSRDICQRGTSLTIQCQVDSQVTMMFWYRQQPGQSLTLIATANQGSEATYESGFVIDKFPISRPNLTFSTLTVSNMSPEDSSIYLCSVTRATLGLDGYTFGSGTRLTVV.

Relative to its sample, this clone is medium-sized. The chain recombines TRBV4-1 with TRBJ1-2, with a weak D call TRBD1 (5 bases). This CDR3 is 14 amino acids long. Germline CDR1 MGHRA, CDR2 YSYEKL. Trimming cost V 4 bases and J 3 bases, with 12 bases left between them. CDR3: CASSRPDTHYGYTF. The CDR3 DNA reads as TGCGCCAGCAGCCGGCCGGACACCCACTATGGCTACACCTTC.